These T cell receptor beta chains were read from a single sample in a study of shared T cell receptors in the human thymus. Using immunoSEQ multiplex PCR, the repertoire was profiled, and TCRdb retains in-frame clones only, with some absent. The top ten hold under 0.01% of the sample, which has 600,000 or so clones, 87% seen once. These data also featured in a second study, about human thymus T cells.

The sample taken for sequencing was thymocytes. These receptors were taken from a boy under two years old with a congenital heart defect. Both conserved end residues are part of each CDR3. Fields, in order: V gene, clone size, D gene, J gene, CDR3 DNA, CDR3 protein. The D gene is left open where the match is weak. Where a row states a size, it is once, few, many or the class of an expanded clone; other rows omit it.

TRBV4-3	once	TRBD1	TRBJ1-1	TGCGCCAGCAGCCCGGACAGGGAGGCGGACACTGAAGCTTTCTTT	CASSPDREADTEAFF
TRBV6-1	-	-	TRBJ1-2	TGTGCCAGCAGTGAAGCACAGGGTTACTATGGCTACACCTTC	CASSEAQGYYGYTF
TRBV25-1	-	TRBD1	TRBJ1-2	TGTGCCAGCAAGGACAGGGGGAAGAACTATGGCTACACCTTC	CASKDRGKNYGYTF
TRBV11-1	-	-	TRBJ2-7	TGTGCCAGCAGCTTCATCCAGGGCTCGCCCTACGAGCAGTACTTC	CASSFIQGSPYEQYF
TRBV27	-	TRBD2	TRBJ2-7	TGTGCCAGCGGCCTCGGACTAGGATTATCCTACGAGCAGTACTTC	CASGLGLGLSYEQYF
TRBV6-1	-	TRBD1	TRBJ1-5	TGTGCCAGCAGTGAAGTTGGGACAGGGATGAGTCAGCCCCAGCATTTT	CASSEVGTGMSQPQHF
TRBV7-2	-	-	TRBJ1-6	TGTGCCAGCAGCCTACAGGGTACACCCCTCCACTTT	CASSLQGTPLHF
TRBV27	-	TRBD1	TRBJ1-2	TGTGCCAGCAGTGCGGGGACAGCGCATACCTCCCCTACTCCCTATGGCTACACCTTC	CASSAGTAHTSPTPYGYTF
TRBV4-3	-	-	TRBJ2-5	TGCGCCAGCAGCCAAGATTACGCGGGGGCAGGAGAGACCCAGTACTTC	CASSQDYAGAGETQYF
TRBV7-9	-	-	TRBJ2-1	TGTGCCAGCAGCTTAGCGAGGGCCTCTGACTACAATGAGCAGTTCTTC	CASSLARASDYNEQFF
TRBV6-1	-	-	TRBJ2-3	TGTGCCAGCAGTGCCGTCCCGAGGGGGGGTTGGGTAGATACGCAGTATTTT	CASSAVPRGGWVDTQYF
TRBV27	-	TRBD2	TRBJ2-3	TGTGCCAGCAGCCACGCCCAGCGGGAGCAGGATACGCAGTATTTT	CASSHAQREQDTQYF
TRBV4-1	-	-	TRBJ1-2	TGCGCCAGCAGCCAAGAGCCGGTCGAGACAGCTAACTATGGCTACACCTTC	CASSQEPVETANYGYTF
TRBV4-3	once	-	TRBJ1-1	TGCGCCAGCAGCCAACATACGAGGGACACTGAAGCTTTCTTT	CASSQHTRDTEAFF
TRBV6-5	-	TRBD1	TRBJ1-2	TGTGCCAGCAGTAACAGGGGGCACTATGGCTACACCTTC	CASSNRGHYGYTF
TRBV4-1	-	-	TRBJ2-2	TGCGCCAGCAGCCAAGATCTCGCGGGCTCAAACACCGGGGAGCTGTTTTTT	CASSQDLAGSNTGELFF
TRBV2	once	-	TRBJ1-5	TGTGCCAGCAGTTCTGGTACGGGTGGACGGAGGGGTCTTAGCAATCAGCCCCAGCATTTT	CASSSGTGGRRGLSNQPQHF
TRBV4-2	-	-	TRBJ1-1	TGTGCCAGCAGCCAAGCCCAGGCTGGGGCAGAGAACACTGAAGCTTTCTTT	CASSQAQAGAENTEAFF
TRBV11-3	-	-	TRBJ2-2	TGTGCCAGCAGCTTAGACAGGGAGAACACCGGGGAGCTGTTTTTT	CASSLDRENTGELFF
TRBV6-6	-	-	TRBJ1-6	TGTGCCAGCAGGCCACGTAACAGGGTGATAGATTCACCCCTCCACTTT	CASRPRNRVIDSPLHF
TRBV18	-	-	TRBJ2-7	TGTGCCAGCTCACCACCGGTCCGCCTTAGCTCCTACGAGCAGTACTTC	CASSPPVRLSSYEQYF
TRBV28	-	TRBD1	TRBJ1-3	TGTGCCAGCAGTCCCGGACAGGGGGACAGCTCTGGAAACACCATATATTTT	CASSPGQGDSSGNTIYF
TRBV13	-	-	TRBJ2-4	TGTGCCAGCTCTCGAGGGGCGGGGGCCAGGGAGAAAAACATTCAGTACTTC	CASSRGAGAREKNIQYF
TRBV9	-	TRBD1	TRBJ2-5	TGTGCCAGCAGCGCACTAACAGGGGGCCTACAAGAGACCCAGTACTTC	CASSALTGGLQETQYF
TRBV9	once	-	TRBJ2-5	TGTGCCAGCAGCCCCGGGACAACCGGGACCCAGTACTTC	CASSPGTTGTQYF
TRBV2	once	TRBD1	TRBJ1-4	TGTGCCAGCAGTGAAAAAATTGCAGGGGGCCCAACTAATGAAAAACTGTTTTTT	CASSEKIAGGPTNEKLFF